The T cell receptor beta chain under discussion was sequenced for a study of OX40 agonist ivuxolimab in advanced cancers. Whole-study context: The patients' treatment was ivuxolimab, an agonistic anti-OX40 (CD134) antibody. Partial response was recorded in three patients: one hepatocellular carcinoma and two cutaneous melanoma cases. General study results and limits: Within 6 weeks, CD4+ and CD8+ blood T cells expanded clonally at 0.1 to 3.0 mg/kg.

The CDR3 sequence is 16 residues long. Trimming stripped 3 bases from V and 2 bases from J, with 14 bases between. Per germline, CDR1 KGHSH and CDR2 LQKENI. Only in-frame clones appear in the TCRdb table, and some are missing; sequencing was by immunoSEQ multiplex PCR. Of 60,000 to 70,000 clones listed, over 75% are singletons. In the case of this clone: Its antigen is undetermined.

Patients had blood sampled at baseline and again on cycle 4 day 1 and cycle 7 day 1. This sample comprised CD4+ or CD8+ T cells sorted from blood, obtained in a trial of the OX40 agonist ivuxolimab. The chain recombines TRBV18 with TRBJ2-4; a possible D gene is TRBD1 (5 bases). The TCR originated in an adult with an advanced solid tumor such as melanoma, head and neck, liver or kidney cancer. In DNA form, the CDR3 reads TGTGCCAGCTCACCCTCGAACAGGAACCCCAAAAACATTCAGTACTTC. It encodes CASSPSNRNPKNIQYF. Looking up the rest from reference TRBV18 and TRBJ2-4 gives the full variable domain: NAGVMQNPRHLVRRRGQEARLRCSPMKGHSHVYWYRQLPEEGLKFMVYLQKENIIDESGMPKERFSAEFPKEGPSILRIQQVVRGDSAAYFCASSPSNRNPKNIQYFGAGTRLSVL.